These 22 T cell receptor beta chains originate from one sample sequenced in a study of T cells after posttransplantation cyclophosphamide. Sequenced by immunoSEQ multiplex PCR; TCRdb stores in-frame clones only, minus some. The sample holds some 5,000 clones, and no clone turns up only once. Cyclophosphamide on days +3 and +4 followed busulfan-fludarabine conditioning and a marrow graft. Here the sequenced sample was PBMCs, taken after allogeneic stem cell transplant with posttransplant cyclophosphamide. The receptors stem from a male patient aged 60-69 years who received an allogeneic stem cell transplant from a related donor, was CMV-positive, and had no GVHD. Some T cells may have originated in the graft donor.

Many counts were recorded for this clone. This rearrangement joins TRBV7-2 to TRBJ1-1; 8 nucleotides agree with TRBD1. Germline assignment: CDR1 SGHTA and CDR2 FQGNSA. This CDR3 has 14 residues. V shed 3 bases, J shed 4 bases, and the junction held 4 bases outside the gene matches. CDR3 amino acids: CASSFKTGVTEAFF. For the CDR3, the DNA is TGTGCCAGCAGCTTTAAGACAGGGGTCACTGAAGCTTTCTTT.

The chain employs TRBV30 and TRBJ1-1, with TRBD1 as a possible D gene (5 bases). V lost 7 bases and J lost 4, with 16 bases in between. Germline-derived CDR1 and CDR2 are GTSNPN and SVGIG (reference sequence). The CDR3 covers 13 residues. CDR3 amino acids: CASETATGTEAFF. Here the CDR3 DNA reads TGTGCCTCCGAGACAGCAACGGGCACTGAAGCTTTCTTT.

This clone occurred many times. V and J are TRBV7-9 and TRBJ1-1; TRBD1 aligns across 9 bases. With 2 bases clipped from V and 5 bases from J, the junction kept 3 bases outside the gene matches. The CDR3 runs 14 residues. Germline-derived CDR1 and CDR2 are SEHNR and FQNEAQ (reference sequence). The CDR3 region has the DNA TGTGCCAGCAGCTTAACAGGGGGCGAAACTGAAGCTTTCTTT. Residues: CASSLTGGETEAFF. Complete variable domain (other parts from reference TRBV7-9 and TRBJ1-1): DTGVSQNPRHKITKRGQNVTFRCDPISEHNRLYWYRQTLGQGPEFLTYFQNEAQLEKSRLLSDRFSAERPKGSFSTLEIQRTEQGDSAMYLCASSLTGGETEAFFGQGTRLTVV.

This clone occurred a few times. V gene TRBV6-5 combines with J gene TRBJ1-2, with D maybe TRBD1 (5 bases). CDR1 and CDR2 (germline): MNHEY, SVGAGI. This CDR3 contains 14 residues. V was shortened by 6 bases and J by 6 bases, with 17 bases between the two germline ends. The CDR3 nucleotides are TGTGCCAGCAGCCCCTGGGGGGAAACGGATGGCTACACCTTC. This translates into CASSPWGETDGYTF.

The rearrangement joins TRBV5-5 to TRBJ1-1; D unresolved. V gave up 0 bases and J gave up 4 bases, with 16 bases separating them. Germline CDR1 reads SGHKS; CDR2 reads YYEKEE (reference sequence). The CDR3 totals 16 residues. For the CDR3, the DNA is TGTGCCAGCAGCTTGGAAGGACCCCCGCGGGCCACTGAAGCTTTCTTT. Its protein product is CASSLEGPPRATEAFF.

This clone appeared many times. The V gene is TRBV9, the J gene TRBJ1-6; D may be TRBD1 (5 bases). CDR3 length equals 14 residues. Trimming removed 6 bases at V and 9 bases at J, with 16 bases between. Germline V gene sequence: CDR1 SGDLS, CDR2 YYNGEE. The CDR3 is CASTPGGVSSPLHF. For the CDR3, the DNA is TGTGCCAGCACCCCCGGGGGGGTTAGTTCACCCCTCCACTTT.

This clone has a count of ten or more. The rearrangement joins TRBV12-2 to TRBJ1-3; the table assigns TRBD1, which was not confirmed against the DNA. TRBV12-2 is a recognized pseudogene. CDR3 size: 18 residues. The DNA for the CDR3 is TGTGCAAGTCGCATCTTTACCGGGACACCTTCCTCTGGAAACACCATATATTTT. The encoded protein is CASRIFTGTPSSGNTIYF.

The chain joins TRBV7-9 to TRBJ1-1; D possibly corresponds to TRBD1 (6 bases). The CDR3 length is 15 residues. In germline, CDR1 is SEHNR, CDR2 FQNEAQ (reference sequence). With 5 bases removed from V and 1 base from J, the gap between germline ends came to 14 bases. CDR3 amino acids: CASSLTGLGNTEAFF. CDR3 DNA sequence: TGTGCCAGCAGCCTAACAGGGCTCGGGAACACTGAAGCTTTCTTT.

V gene TRBV5-4 combines with J gene TRBJ2-3; 8 bases map to TRBD2. Germline trimming cut 4 bases from V and 3 bases from J; bases unmatched to any gene: 7. Germline CDR1 reads SGHNT; CDR2 reads YYREEE (reference sequence). The CDR3 extends over 15 amino acids. The CDR3 loop is CASSVGRGETDTQYF. The CDR3 nucleotides are TGTGCCAGCAGCGTCGGGCGGGGGGAGACAGATACGCAGTATTTT.

This clone appeared many times. This chain joins TRBV27 and TRBJ2-1; 8 nucleotides line up with TRBD1. V lost 0 bases to trimming and J lost 4 bases; unmatched junction nucleotides: 2. Germline V gene data show CDR1 as MNHEY and CDR2 as SMNVEV (reference sequence). CDR3 size: 15 residues. CDR3 in amino acids: CASSLSRTGYNEQFF. The CDR3 DNA reads TGTGCCAGCAGTTTATCGAGGACAGGGTACAATGAGCAGTTCTTC.

This clone was recorded many times. CDR3 nucleotide sequence: TGTGCCAGCAGCTTGCAGGGGGCTCTTCAGCCCCAGCATTTT. Translating gives CASSLQGALQPQHF. The genes are TRBV5-6 and TRBJ1-5, with TRBD1 matching 8 bases. This CDR3 has 14 residues. Trimming removed 1 base from V and 6 bases from J; junction bases left unmatched: 3. CDR1 SGHDT and CDR2 YYEEEE come from the germline V gene.

In this sample, this clone is medium-sized. The chain employs TRBV7-3 and TRBJ1-1, with 8 bases that match TRBD1. V lost 7 bases, J lost 0 bases, and 7 bases stayed unmatched. The CDR3 loop spans 15 amino acids. The germline CDR1 and CDR2 sequences are SGHTA and FQGTGA. The CDR3 loop is CASTPRTGMNTEAFF. The CDR3 DNA is TGTGCCAGCACCCCGCGGACAGGGATGAACACTGAAGCTTTCTTT. Full variable domain (missing parts from reference TRBV7-3 and TRBJ1-1): GAGVSQTPSNKVTEKGKYVELRCDPISGHTALYWYRQSLGQGPEFLIYFQGTGAADDSGLPNDRFFAVRPEGSVSTLKIQRTERGDSAVYLCASTPRTGMNTEAFFGQGTRLTVV.

Ten or more counts support this clone. The chain recombines TRBV15 with TRBJ1-2, with TRBD1 identical over 12 bases. V was clipped by 3 bases and J by 5 bases; unmatched bases: 1. The germline gives CDR1 LNHNV, CDR2 YYDKDF (reference sequence). The CDR3 has 14 residues. For the CDR3, the DNA is TGTGCCACCAGCAGGGGACAGGGGGCGTATGGCTACACCTTC. Translation: CATSRGQGAYGYTF.

This clone was found many times. The rearrangement uses TRBV28 and TRBJ1-4; 10 nucleotides match TRBD1. The CDR3 is 16 residues long. Trimming took 8 bases from V and 7 from J; bases not matched to a gene: 13. Looked up from germline, CDR1 is MDHEN and CDR2 is SYDVKM. CDR3 amino acids: CASEPTGGIAGEKLFF. CDR3 sequence (DNA): TGTGCCAGCGAACCGACAGGGGGCATTGCAGGTGAAAAACTGTTTTTT. The complete variable domain, with remaining parts taken from reference TRBV28 and TRBJ1-4, reads DVKVTQSSRYLVKRTGEKVFLECVQDMDHENMFWYRQDPGLGLRLIYFSYDVKMKEKGDIPEGYSVSREKKERFSLILESASTNQTSMYLCASEPTGGIAGEKLFFGSGTQLSVL.

This clone came up many times. This chain joins TRBV5-1 and TRBJ2-7; D is possibly TRBD1 (6 bases). Trimming cost V 5 bases and J 1 base, with 7 bases left between them. The V gene's germline CDR1 is SGHRS and CDR2 YFSETQ. The CDR3 loop spans 12 amino acids. For the CDR3, the DNA is TGCGCCAGCAGGGGGGCGTCCTACGAGCAGTACTTC. As protein: CASRGASYEQYF.

In its sample, this clone was seen a few times. V is TRBV27 and J is TRBJ1-2; 10 bases align to TRBD1. This CDR3 spans 15 amino acids. Per the germline V gene, CDR1 is MNHEY and CDR2 is SMNVEV (reference sequence). With 5 bases clipped from V and 7 bases from J, the junction kept 10 bases outside the gene matches. The CDR3 here is CASSPLDRGFRGYTF. In nucleotides, the CDR3 is TGTGCCAGCAGTCCCCTGGACAGGGGGTTCCGTGGCTACACCTTC.

This clone is termed large (0.1 to 1%). This rearrangement joins TRBV5-1 to TRBJ2-3, with D unclear. Per germline, CDR1 SGHRS and CDR2 YFSETQ. The CDR3 length is 12 residues. Trimming shortened V by 5 bases and J by 5 bases, and 9 bases separated the two germline ends. This CDR3 is CASRLTGDTQYF. CDR3 sequence (DNA): TGCGCCAGCAGGCTCACCGGAGATACGCAGTATTTT.

This clone was counted between two and nine times. The chain couples TRBV5-6 to TRBJ2-7; maybe TRBD2 (5 bases). Trimming took off 4 bases at V and 4 bases at J, with 12 bases between the two ends. The CDR3 spans 13 residues. In germline, CDR1 is SGHDT, CDR2 YYEEEE. CDR3 coding DNA: TGTGCCAGCAGCCGTGGACTGATTTACGAGCAGTACTTC. This gives the protein CASSRGLIYEQYF.

Comment on this clone: The sample contains more than one DNA sequence encoding this CDR3. DNA of the CDR3: TGTGCCAGCAGCGTAAGGGCAGGGGATACGCAGTATTTT. Its protein product is CASSVRAGDTQYF. The genes are TRBV9 and TRBJ2-3; the D gene is possibly TRBD1 (5 bases). Germline values: CDR1 SGDLS, CDR2 YYNGEE. Trimming took off 1 base at V and 6 bases at J, with 9 bases between the two ends. This CDR3 has 13 residues.

This clone has a count of ten or more. The chain uses TRBV6-6 and TRBJ2-7; 9 bases align to TRBD1. This CDR3 has 16 residues. Germline assignment: CDR1 MNHNY and CDR2 SVGAGI (reference sequence). J lost 2 bases, V lost 4 bases, and 9 bases had no gene match. The CDR3 protein is CASSSIRDRVTYEQYF. The CDR3 DNA reads TGTGCCAGCAGTTCCATCCGGGACAGGGTAACCTACGAGCAGTACTTC.

This clone was seen a handful of times. A read error may produce the germline difference seen at one junction end. The chain uses TRBV5-1 and TRBJ2-3; tentatively, D is TRBD2 (6 bases). The germline V gene has CDR1 SGHRS and CDR2 YFSETQ. CDR3 length equals 17 residues. CDR3 loop: CASSDGTPVRGTDTQYF. The CDR3 DNA sequence: TGCGCCAGCAGCGACGGGACTCCGGTCCGTGGCACTGATACGCAGTATTTT.

This clone turned up a few times. This chain connects TRBV28 to TRBJ1-2, with D uncertain. There are 13 residues in the CDR3. Germline CDR1 MDHEN, CDR2 SYDVKM. The V end was cut by 3 bases, the J end by 4 bases, with 9 bases between. Written as DNA, the CDR3 is TGTGCCAGCAGTTTCCAGGCGAGCTATGGCTACACCTTC. Translating gives CASSFQASYGYTF.